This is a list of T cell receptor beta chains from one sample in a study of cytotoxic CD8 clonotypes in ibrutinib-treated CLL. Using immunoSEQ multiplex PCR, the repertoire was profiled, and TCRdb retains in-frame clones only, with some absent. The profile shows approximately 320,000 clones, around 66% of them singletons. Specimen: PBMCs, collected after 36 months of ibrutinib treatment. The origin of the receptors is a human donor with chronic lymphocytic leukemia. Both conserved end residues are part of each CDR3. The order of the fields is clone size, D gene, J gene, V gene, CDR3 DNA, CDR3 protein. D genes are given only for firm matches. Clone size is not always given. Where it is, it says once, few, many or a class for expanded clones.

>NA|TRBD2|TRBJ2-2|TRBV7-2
TGTGCCAGCAGCTCGGGAAGCGGGAGGGGGAACACCGGGGAGCTGTTTTTT
CASSSGSGRGNTGELFF
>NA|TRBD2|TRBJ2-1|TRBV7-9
TGTGCCAGCAGCTTACGAGCGGGGGCCTTTTACAATGAGCAGTTCTTC
CASSLRAGAFYNEQFF
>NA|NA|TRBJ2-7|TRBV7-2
TGTGCCAGCAGCCGCGAGAGCAGCTCCTACGAGCAGTACTTC
CASSRESSSYEQYF
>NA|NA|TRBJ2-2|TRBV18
TGTGCCAGCTCACCACGATCAGGGAATCGGTACACCGGGGAGCTGTTTTTT
CASSPRSGNRYTGELFF
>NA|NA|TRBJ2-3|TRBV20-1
TGCAGTATAGGGGTACCGGATACGCAGTATTTT
CSIGVPDTQYF
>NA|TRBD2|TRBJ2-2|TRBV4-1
TGCGCCAGCAGCCTTCCCGGGACTAGCGGGACGAACACCGGGGAGCTGTTTTTT
CASSLPGTSGTNTGELFF
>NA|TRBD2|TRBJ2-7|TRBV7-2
TGTGCCAGCAGCTTAGTCCGGGGGGGCTACGAGCAGTACTTC
CASSLVRGGYEQYF
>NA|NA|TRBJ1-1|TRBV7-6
TGTGCCAGCAGCCCAACAGGGAGGGGGAAGAACACTGAAGCTTTCTTT
CASSPTGRGKNTEAFF
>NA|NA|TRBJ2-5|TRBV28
TGTGCCAGCAGTTTATCGGTGGGGTACCAAGAGACCCAGTACTTC
CASSLSVGYQETQYF
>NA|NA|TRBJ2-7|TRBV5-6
TGTGCCAGCAGCTATGGGGGCCCCGTTAGAGGCTACGAGCAGTACTTC
CASSYGGPVRGYEQYF
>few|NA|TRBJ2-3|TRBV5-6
TGTGCCAGCAGGTCCGGTACTCCTACGCAGTATTTT
CASRSGTPTQYF
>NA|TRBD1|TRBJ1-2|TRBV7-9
TGTGCCAGCAGCTTCGTTGGCGGACAGGACTCTAACTATGGCTACACCTTC
CASSFVGGQDSNYGYTF
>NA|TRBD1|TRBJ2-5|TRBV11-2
TGTGCCAGCAGCCCCAGAGGGGGCTCGGAGACCCAGTACTTC
CASSPRGGSETQYF
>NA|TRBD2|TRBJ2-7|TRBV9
TGTGCCAGCAGCGGGAGTGGGGGGACTAGCGGAAACGAGCAGTACTTC
CASSGSGGTSGNEQYF
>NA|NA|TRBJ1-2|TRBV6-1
TGTGCCAGCAGTGAAGCGATGGACAGCCTCTATGGCTACACCTTC
CASSEAMDSLYGYTF
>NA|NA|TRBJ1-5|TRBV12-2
TGTGCAAGTCGCTTTACCCCCCGGATTGATCAGCCCCAGCATTTT
CASRFTPRIDQPQHF
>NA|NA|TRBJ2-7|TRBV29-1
TGCAGCGTTCAACCCAGGGGTTTTAAGAGGGCCTACGAGCAGTACTTC
CSVQPRGFKRAYEQYF
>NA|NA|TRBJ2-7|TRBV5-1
TGCGCCAGCAGCTTGGAGCGCGACTACGAGCAGTACTTC
CASSLERDYEQYF
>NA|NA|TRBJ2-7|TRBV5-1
TGCGCCAGCAGGAACTCCTACGAGCAGTACTTC
CASRNSYEQYF
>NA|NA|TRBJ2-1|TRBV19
TGTGCCACAACGGACACGACCTACAATGAGCAGTTCTTC
CATTDTTYNEQFF
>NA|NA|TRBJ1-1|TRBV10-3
TGTGCCATCAGTGAGTTAGGAGTTAACACTGAAGCTTTCTTT
CAISELGVNTEAFF
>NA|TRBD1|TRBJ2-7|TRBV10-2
TGCGCCAGCAGTGACGGACAGGGACCCTACGAGCAGTACTTC
CASSDGQGPYEQYF
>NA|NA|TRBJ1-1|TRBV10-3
TGTGCCATCAGTGAGACCCTACAGGGAAACACTGAAGCTTTCTTT
CAISETLQGNTEAFF
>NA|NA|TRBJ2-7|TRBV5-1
TGCGCCAGCAGCTTAAGTCAGACCCAAGGCTACGAGCAGTACTTC
CASSLSQTQGYEQYF
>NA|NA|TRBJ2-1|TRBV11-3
TGTGCCAGCAGCTTTGGGGGCTACTTCAACAATGAGCAGTTCTTC
CASSFGGYFNNEQFF
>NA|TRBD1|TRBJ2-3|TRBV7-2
TGTGCCAGCAGCCTACAGACAGGGGGCGTGGATACGCAGTATTTT
CASSLQTGGVDTQYF
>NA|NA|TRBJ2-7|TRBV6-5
TGTGCCAGCAGCTGGACCCCCGCCTACGAGCAGTACTTC
CASSWTPAYEQYF
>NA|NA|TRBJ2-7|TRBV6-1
TGTGCCAGCAGTGAAAGACAGCCCTACGAGCAGTACTTC
CASSERQPYEQYF